This T cell receptor (beta chain) is from a study of blood T cell repertoires in COVID-19. The CDR3 is 14 amino acids. In germline, CDR1 is SGDLS, CDR2 YYNGEE. The V end was cut by 4 bases, the J end by 5 bases, with 12 bases between. Measured with immunoSEQ multiplex PCR; TCRdb has only the in-frame clones, and not every one. Of around 300,000 clones detected, approximately 85% appear once; the ten largest clones hold roughly 11%. This chain links TRBV9 with TRBJ2-2, with a tentative D call TRBD1 (6 bases). This receptor was taken from a woman aged 65 to 85 with acute or convalescent COVID-19. The sample comprised peripheral blood. The CDR3 nucleotides are TGTGCCAGCAGCCCAGGGACATTTACCGGGGAGCTGTTTTTT. The encoded protein is CASSPGTFTGELFF. Supplemented by reference TRBV9 and TRBJ2-2, the full variable domain reads DSGVTQTPKHLITATGQRVTLRCSPRSGDLSVYWYQQSLDQGLQFLIQYYNGEERAKGNILERFSAQQFPDLHSELNLSSLELGDSALYFCASSPGTFTGELFFGEGSRLTVL.